The clone carrying this T cell receptor (beta chain) was counted many times. Antigen: not known. The data are from a study of identical twins. Trimming pared 2 bases from V and 2 bases from J, leaving 12 bases between. The CDR3 extends over 15 amino acids. Study observations and caveats: Excess sharing between twins was weaker in beta out-of-frame sequences. Modelling underestimated the level of out-of-frame TCR alpha sharing observed in monozygotic twins.

All donors were healthy, and all were Caucasian. Template switching introduced a universal primer site, and the cDNA bore unique molecular identifiers. Using its own MiXCR run on the 5' RACE reads, TCRdb lists one record per CDR3 protein. The sample gives more than 650,000 distinct CDR3 sequences, 6% to 6.5% of which show up once; about 1.8% is in the top ten. The clonotype originates from a man between 18 and 35 years old in good health. Sequencing used naive T cells sorted from blood. The chain uses TRBV12-3 or TRBV12-4 and TRBJ2-5, with D unclear. In DNA, the CDR3 is TGTGCCAGCAGTTTAAGCCGAAACCGACAAGAGACCCAGTACTTC. Translated, it gives CASSLSRNRQETQYF.